A single sample gave rise to the 13 T cell receptor beta chains below, sequenced in a study of OX40 agonist ivuxolimab in advanced cancers. TCRdb keeps only in-frame clones here, not all; method: immunoSEQ multiplex PCR. The sample contains more than 70,000 clones, roughly 93% of which appear only once. Specimen: CD4+ or CD8+ T cells sorted from blood, collected in a trial of the OX40 agonist ivuxolimab. The receptors were sampled from an adult with an advanced solid tumor such as melanoma, head and neck, liver or kidney cancer.

The chain is built from TRBV5-1 and TRBJ2-3, with TRBD2 matching 12 bases. V lost 4 bases and J lost 0; bases outside the gene matches: 3. Germline CDR1 is SGHRS and CDR2 is YFSETQ. The CDR3 has 16 residues. This CDR3 reads CASSQGLAGSTDTQYF. The CDR3 region has the DNA TGCGCCAGCAGCCAAGGACTAGCGGGAAGCACAGATACGCAGTATTTT. The full variable domain, in which reference TRBV5-1 and TRBJ2-3 provide the parts outside the CDR3, is KAGVTQTPRYLIKTRGQQVTLSCSPISGHRSVSWYQQTPGQGLQFLFEYFSETQRNKGNFPGRFSGRQFSNSRSEMNVSTLELGDSALYLCASSQGLAGSTDTQYFGPGTRLTVL.

V is TRBV4-3 and J is TRBJ2-3; D unresolved. With 1 base removed from V and 2 bases from J, the gap between germline ends came to 7 bases. Germline V gene data show CDR1 as LGHNA and CDR2 as YSLEER. The CDR3 runs 14 residues. The CDR3: CASSQADITDTQYF. CDR3 DNA sequence: TGCGCCAGCAGCCAAGCGGATATCACAGATACGCAGTATTTT.

The chain recombines TRBV19 with TRBJ1-2, with 9 bases matching TRBD1. V gave up 6 bases and J gave up 6 bases; unmatched junction bases: 11. CDR3 size: 15 residues. The germline CDR1 and CDR2 sequences are LNHDA and SQIVND (reference sequence). The CDR3 spells CASRPTGTGQDGYTF. The CDR3 nucleotides read TGTGCCAGTAGACCTACCGGGACAGGGCAAGATGGCTACACCTTC.

The chain is built from TRBV5-1 and TRBJ2-7; D is uncertain. V was shortened by 0 bases and J by 7 bases, with 11 bases between the two germline ends. This CDR3 is 13 amino acids long. Germline CDR1 and CDR2: SGHRS and YFSETQ. The chain's CDR3 is CASSLGSPREQYF. The CDR3 nucleotides read TGCGCCAGCAGCTTGGGCTCCCCGAGGGAGCAGTACTTC.

The chain employs TRBV30 and TRBJ2-3; TRBD2 agrees at 11 bases. Germline CDR1 is GTSNPN and CDR2 is SVGIG (reference sequence). This CDR3 region has 15 residues. Losses at the gene ends were 0 bases for V and 1 base for J; bases not matched to a gene: 0. CDR3 sequence (DNA): TGTGCCTGGAGTGTGGGACTAGCGGGCACAGATACGCAGTATTTT. It yields the protein CAWSVGLAGTDTQYF.

The rearrangement uses TRBV5-1 and TRBJ2-4, with 9 bases matching TRBD1. V trimming: 4 bases; J trimming: 9 bases; junction bases outside the gene matches: 8. CDR1 is SGHRS, CDR2 YFSETQ, per germline. The CDR3 consists of 14 residues. The CDR3 sequence: CASSADGQGSIQYF. CDR3 nucleotide sequence: TGCGCCAGCAGCGCGGATGGACAGGGGAGCATTCAGTACTTC.

This clone was recorded a few times. Here the CDR3 reads CASSLRGAGDTQYF. CDR3 in DNA: TGTGCCAGCAGCTTAAGGGGGGCAGGGGATACGCAGTATTTT. The chain combines TRBV11-3 with TRBJ2-3; D is possibly TRBD1 or TRBD2 (6 bases each). This CDR3 comprises 14 residues. The V gene's germline CDR1 is SGHNT and CDR2 YENEEA. V gave up 2 bases and J gave up 6 bases, with 12 bases separating them.

The genes are TRBV7-2 and TRBJ2-3; D may be TRBD1 or TRBD2 (5 bases each). The CDR3 contains 17 residues. V was trimmed by 1 base and J by 3 bases, leaving 17 bases between them. The germline CDR1 and CDR2 sequences are SGHTA and FQGNSA. Written as DNA, the CDR3 is TGTGCCAGCAGCTTAGGGGGGAGCGGCACCGGGACAGATACGCAGTATTTT. Translation gives CASSLGGSGTGTDTQYF.

J is TRBJ2-7 and V is TRBV6-4; TRBD1 might be the D (5 bases). The CDR3 spans 11 residues. CDR1 is MRHNA, CDR2 SNTAGT, per germline. V was pared by 9 bases and J by 4 bases, with 10 bases between. This CDR3 is CARRQFYEQYF. CDR3 nucleotides: TGTGCCAGGAGACAGTTTTACGAGCAGTACTTC.

This clone has only one observation. The chain is built from TRBV5-1 and TRBJ2-3; perhaps TRBD2 as D (6 bases). Trimming took 4 bases from V and 4 from J, leaving 10 bases between them. This CDR3 region has 13 residues. The germline V gene has CDR1 SGHRS and CDR2 YFSETQ. In nucleotides, the CDR3 is TGCGCCAGCAGCGGGGGGACGGCAGATACGCAGTATTTT. It encodes CASSGGTADTQYF.

The rearrangement uses TRBV7-2 and TRBJ2-5; 9 bases are a match to TRBD2. Per germline, CDR1 SGHTA and CDR2 FQGNSA. V shed 4 bases, J shed 5 bases, and the junction held 2 bases outside the gene matches. The CDR3 is 13 residues long. CDR3 amino acids: CASSWTSVETQYF. In nucleotides, the CDR3 is TGTGCCAGCAGCTGGACTAGCGTGGAGACCCAGTACTTC.

The chain combines TRBV7-8 with TRBJ2-1; TRBD1 or TRBD2 may be the D gene (5 bases each). The CDR3 has 17 residues. V was shortened by 0 bases and J by 0 bases, with 12 bases between the two germline ends. Germline V gene sequence: CDR1 SGHVS, CDR2 FQNEAQ. The CDR3 spells CASSLAGVGSSYNEQFF. DNA of the CDR3: TGTGCCAGCAGCTTAGCGGGGGTGGGAAGCTCCTACAATGAGCAGTTCTTC. The entire variable domain, with the rest obtained from reference TRBV7-8 and TRBJ2-1, is as follows: GAGVSQSPRYKVAKRGQDVALRCDPISGHVSLFWYQQALGQGPEFLTYFQNEAQLDKSGLPSDRFFAERPEGSVSTLKIQRTQQEDSAVYLCASSLAGVGSSYNEQFFGPGTRLTVL.

The chain couples TRBV28 to TRBJ2-7; D is ambiguous. The germline V gene encodes CDR1 MDHEN and CDR2 SYDVKM. The CDR3 covers 12 residues. Trimming cost V 7 bases and J 0 bases, with 7 bases left between them. CDR3 DNA: TGTGCCAGCATGGCCGGCTCCTACGAGCAGTACTTC. Translation: CASMAGSYEQYF.